This passage covers 9 T cell receptor beta chains from one sample sequenced in a study of cytomegalovirus exposure and HLA in healthy donors (dated by TCRdb to the late 2010s). Library method: the immunoSEQ multiplex PCR assay. TCRdb obtained this table from immuneACCESS and retained in-frame rearrangements with V and J assigned. These tables miss some clones; where compared with another copy, unresolved V genes account for less than half of the shortfall, and the remainder is unexplained. This sample is represented by approximately 140,000 clones; about 87% of them were singletons. The leading ten clones occupy around 10% of the sample. The sequenced material came from PBMCs. The receptors were gathered from a man between 18 and 29 years old in good health and CMV-seropositive.

The J gene is TRBJ2-1, the V gene TRBV10-3, with 10 bases aligning to TRBD2. The CDR3 sequence is 15 residues long. The V gene end was trimmed by 4 bases and the J gene end by 7 bases; junction bases not matched to a gene: 7. Germline lookup yields CDR1 ENHRY and CDR2 SYGVKD. The CDR3 bases are TGTGCCATCAGTGTAGCTAGCGGGAGATCAAATGAGCAGTTCTTC. This gives the protein CAISVASGRSNEQFF.

The chain has TRBV7-8 and TRBJ2-2; 9 nucleotides align to TRBD1. Per germline, CDR1 SGHVS and CDR2 FQNEAQ. The CDR3 consists of 19 residues. V lost 6 bases to trimming and J lost 0 bases; unmatched junction nucleotides: 14. CDR3 amino acids: CASRSTPGQGYANTGELFF. CDR3 sequence (DNA): TGTGCCAGCAGATCAACCCCGGGACAGGGTTACGCGAACACCGGGGAGCTGTTTTTT.

This clone was seen only once. J is TRBJ2-7 and V is TRBV2; weak D call: TRBD1 (6 bases). V lost 10 bases and J 4 bases, leaving 14 bases between the germline ends. The CDR3 is 12 amino acids. Germline assignment: CDR1 SNHLY and CDR2 FYNNEI. CDR3 in amino acids: CATVDRSYEQYF. As DNA, the CDR3 is TGTGCCACGGTTGACAGGTCTTACGAGCAGTACTTC.

The chain carries TRBV27 and TRBJ2-3, with TRBD1 as a possible D gene (5 bases). The CDR3 is 13 residues long. Germline-derived CDR1 and CDR2 are MNHEY and SMNVEV (reference sequence). V lost 6 bases and J 7 bases, leaving 14 bases between the germline ends. Here the CDR3 DNA reads TGTGCCAGCAGCAAACGACAGACGCATACGCAGTATTTT. Residues: CASSKRQTHTQYF.

The V gene is TRBV6-1, the J gene TRBJ2-1, with unresolved D. CDR3 length: 12 amino acids. V gave up 3 bases and J gave up 9 bases, with 9 bases separating them. CDR1 is MNHNS and CDR2 is SASEGT in the germline V gene. Here the CDR3 DNA reads TGTGCCAGCAGTGACTACTTCACTGAGCAGTTCTTC. Encoded protein: CASSDYFTEQFF.

The chain joins TRBV6-1 to TRBJ2-7; the match to TRBD1 covers 9 bases. The CDR3 sequence is 15 residues long. Germline V lookup: CDR1 MNHNS, CDR2 SASEGT. Germline trimming cut 6 bases from V and 3 bases from J; bases unmatched to any gene: 9. The CDR3 spells CASSAGTGIYYEQYF. CDR3 DNA sequence: TGTGCCAGCAGCGCCGGGACAGGGATCTACTACGAGCAGTACTTC.

The chain carries TRBV7-9 and TRBJ2-1; tentatively, D is TRBD1 (6 bases). The V gene's germline CDR1 is SEHNR and CDR2 FQNEAQ (reference sequence). The germline V and J ends were trimmed by 3 bases and 8 bases, with 17 bases remaining between them. The CDR3 loop spans 15 amino acids. The chain's CDR3 is CASSFQLAGAHEQFF. CDR3 DNA sequence: TGTGCCAGCAGCTTCCAATTGGCAGGGGCTCATGAGCAGTTCTTC.

The chain uses TRBV5-1 and TRBJ1-6; D ambiguous. This CDR3 comprises 15 residues. V gave up 0 bases and J gave up 5 bases, with 9 bases separating them. The germline CDR1 and CDR2 sequences are SGHRS and YFSETQ. The CDR3 nucleotides read TGCGCCAGCAGCTTGGGAGGGCCTAATAATTCACCCCTCCACTTT. Residues: CASSLGGPNNSPLHF.

The rearrangement links TRBV19 to TRBJ2-7, with TRBD2 as a possible D gene (6 bases). CDR3 size: 15 residues. V was shortened by 3 bases and J by 3 bases, with 15 bases between the two germline ends. In germline, CDR1 is LNHDA, CDR2 SQIVND (reference sequence). The CDR3 nucleotides are TGTGCCAGTAGTATTGGTATTAGGGGACTCTACGAGCAGTACTTC. Encoded protein: CASSIGIRGLYEQYF.